These 8 T cell receptor beta chains originate from one sample sequenced in a study of T cell responses to AZD1222 COVID-19 vaccine (TCRdb year 2021). Read against the paper, the sample's time point label means: about 28 days (+/-7) after the second vaccine dose. Libraries were built with the immunoSEQ multiplex PCR assay. Sourced from immuneACCESS, this table was stored by TCRdb with only in-frame sequences that have V and J called. A share of the clones is absent; for the studies checked, an unresolved V gene accounts for under half, and the remainder has no known explanation. This sample lists about 130,000 clones; approximately 90% were detected once. The top ten constitute 1% to 1.4% of the sample. Source: peripheral blood, taken 28 days after the second AZD1222 dose. The receptors shown here come from an adult who received the AZD1222 COVID-19 vaccine.

J is TRBJ1-2 and V is TRBV7-2, with D perhaps TRBD1 (5 bases). CDR3 length: 12 residues. The V gene's germline CDR1 is SGHTA and CDR2 FQGNSA. Trimming took off 5 bases at V and 4 bases at J, with 8 bases between the two ends. CDR3 loop: CASSTGTYGYTF. CDR3 sequence (DNA): TGTGCCAGCAGCACCGGGACCTATGGCTACACCTTC.

The chain employs TRBV7-2 and TRBJ1-2; the D is unclear. Trimming removed 6 bases from V and 6 bases from J, with 11 bases in between. This CDR3 is 12 amino acids long. The V gene's germline CDR1 is SGHTA and CDR2 FQGNSA. The CDR3 DNA reads as TGTGCCAGCAGGGGAGGTGGAGATGGCTACACCTTC. Translating it yields CASRGGGDGYTF. Looking up the rest from reference TRBV7-2 and TRBJ1-2 gives the full variable domain: GAGVSQSPSNKVTEKGKDVELRCDPISGHTALYWYRQSLGQGLEFLIYFQGNSAPDKSGLPSDRFSAERTGGSVSTLTIQRTQQEDSAVYLCASRGGGDGYTFGSGTRLTVV.

This clone has more than one count but fewer than ten. The rearrangement joins TRBV19 to TRBJ2-3; 8 positions match TRBD1. Germline loops: CDR1 LNHDA, CDR2 SQIVND (reference sequence). The CDR3 sequence is 16 residues long. The junction had 11 bases not matched to a gene; V was cut back by 5 bases and J by 4 bases. CDR3 sequence reads: CASSPSGQGRADTQYF. CDR3 in DNA: TGTGCCAGTAGTCCGTCTGGACAGGGACGAGCAGATACGCAGTATTTT.

This clone was counted between two and nine times. This rearrangement joins TRBV5-1 to TRBJ2-7, with D maybe TRBD2 (5 bases). Germline CDR1 SGHRS, CDR2 YFSETQ. The CDR3 loop spans 15 amino acids. Trimming took 5 bases from V and 6 from J, leaving 21 bases between them. The CDR3 coding sequence is TGCGCCAGCAGTCTCGAAGGAGGCAAGGTGGGCGAGCAGTACTTC. It specifies CASSLEGGKVGEQYF.

Only one count was recorded for this clone. The chain couples TRBV7-3 to TRBJ1-5; 7 bases match TRBD1. Germline values: CDR1 SGHTA, CDR2 FQGTGA. V lost 5 bases and J lost 0; bases outside the gene matches: 7. The CDR3 consists of 16 residues. The CDR3 reads CASSPPGTDSNQPQHF. The DNA for the CDR3 is TGTGCCAGCAGCCCTCCCGGGACAGATAGCAATCAGCCCCAGCATTTT.

The rearrangement joins TRBV3-1 (or the pseudogene TRBV3-2) to TRBJ1-4, with TRBD1 as a possible D gene (5 bases). V was clipped by 1 base and J by 8 bases, with 11 bases between them. Looked up from germline, CDR1 is LGHDT and CDR2 is YNNKEL (reference sequence). The CDR3 is 14 amino acids. CDR3 sequence (DNA): TGTGCCAGCAGCCAAGCGAGGGACGCAGAAAAACTGTTTTTT. Its protein is CASSQARDAEKLFF.

The chain links TRBV19 to TRBJ1-5, with 7 nucleotides matching TRBD1. J was trimmed by 2 bases and V by 6 bases; bases with no gene match: 13. The CDR3 sequence is 17 residues long. The V gene's germline CDR1 is LNHDA and CDR2 SQIVND (reference sequence). In DNA, the CDR3 is TGTGCCAGTAGCAAGGAAAGACAGGGACCCCGCAATCAGCCCCAGCATTTT. It specifies CASSKERQGPRNQPQHF.

The chain has TRBV5-1 and TRBJ2-1, with a weak D call TRBD2 (6 bases). The V end lost 4 bases, the J end lost 5 bases, and 10 bases lay between the germline ends. Per the germline V gene, CDR1 is SGHRS and CDR2 is YFSETQ. The CDR3 covers 13 residues. The CDR3 nucleotides are TGCGCCAGCAGCGCGGGACCGCACAATGAGCAGTTCTTC. Protein: CASSAGPHNEQFF.